One sample yielded the 19 T cell receptor beta chains listed below, sequenced in a study of human T cells and chemical hapten exposure. As for time point: healthy volunteer bleed at 6 weeks. From whole blood left unfractionated, total RNA was extracted. Using its own MiXCR run on the RACE reads, TCRdb lists one record per CDR3 protein. The data contain approximately 59,000 distinct CDR3 sequences, roughly 6.6% of them singletons. The sequenced material came from whole blood. Source of these receptors: a female donor in good health. Some clones in this sample may be carry-over from other donors' samples.

This clonotype occurred many times. This chain joins TRBV6-5 and TRBJ2-3; no firm D call. The CDR3 loop spans 15 amino acids. V shed 2 bases and J shed 0 bases, with 9 bases lying between them. CDR1 is MNHEY, CDR2 SVGAGI, per germline. Here the CDR3 reads CASSYGLGSTDTQYF. CDR3 DNA sequence: TGTGCCAGCAGTTACGGGTTAGGGAGCACAGATACGCAGTATTTT.

The table lists this clonotype with many counts. The CDR3 DNA reads TGTGCCAGCGGTACTATGAACACTGAAGCTTTCTTT. Its translation: CASGTMNTEAFF. The rearrangement uses TRBV2 and TRBJ1-1; no definite D call. The germline CDR1 and CDR2 sequences are SNHLY and FYNNEI. The CDR3 covers 12 residues. V lost 8 bases to trimming and J lost 0 bases, with 7 bases between them.

This clonotype has at least ten counts. The chain employs TRBV20-1 and TRBJ2-3; D is unresolved. The V gene's germline CDR1 is DFQATT and CDR2 SNEGSKA (reference sequence). CDR3 length: 14 residues. V gave up 0 bases and J gave up 4 bases, with 11 bases separating them. The CDR3 DNA reads as TGCAGTGCTAGAGAGGGTAGCCTGGCAGATACGCAGTATTTT. Residues: CSAREGSLADTQYF.

Ten or more counts support this clonotype. This rearrangement joins TRBV6-2 or TRBV6-3 to TRBJ2-3; D is perhaps TRBD2 (5 bases). CDR3 size: 15 residues. Germline loops: CDR1 MNHEY, CDR2 SVGEGT. Between the trimmed V and J ends, which lost 3 bases and 1 base, there was a span of 11 bases. The CDR3 nucleotides are TGTGCCAGCAGTTATCGTCCTAGCCGCACAGATACGCAGTATTTT. Translation gives CASSYRPSRTDTQYF.

The chain couples TRBV12-3 or TRBV12-4 to TRBJ1-1; a possible D gene is TRBD1 (6 bases). V dropped 6 bases and J dropped 5 bases, with 16 bases sitting between them. The CDR3 is made up of 14 amino acids. CDR3 DNA: TGTGCCAGCAGGCGGCCCGGACAGAGGACTGAAGCTTTCTTT. The encoded protein is CASRRPGQRTEAFF.

Ten or more counts support this clonotype. The CDR3 nucleotides read TGTGCCTGGGCTGAATCGTTAATAATGGGGGGGGATCAGCCCCAGCATTTT. It is translated as CAWAESLIMGGDQPQHF. V usage is TRBV30 and J usage is TRBJ1-5; possibly TRBD1 for D (5 bases). This CDR3 is built from 17 residues. Germline loops: CDR1 GTSNPN, CDR2 SVGIG (reference sequence). V dropped 5 bases and J dropped 5 bases, with 25 bases sitting between them.

In nucleotides, the CDR3 is TGTGCCAGCAGCTTTAGGGGGCCCGGAGGGACCCAGTACTTC. This codes for CASSFRGPGGTQYF. V is TRBV7-2 and J is TRBJ2-5, with TRBD1 matching over 7 bases. The CDR3 extends over 14 amino acids. After removal of 3 bases from V and 7 bases from J, the junction contained 8 bases not matched to a gene. Germline V gene lookup returns CDR1 SGHTA and CDR2 FQGNSA.

This clonotype was picked up a small number of times. The chain is built from TRBV14 and TRBJ1-2, with D possibly being TRBD1 (5 bases). The CDR3 totals 14 residues. The germline V and J ends were trimmed by 2 bases and 4 bases, with 11 bases remaining between them. Germline loops: CDR1 SGHDN, CDR2 FVKESK. The CDR3 here is CASSQLDSGYGYTF. The CDR3 DNA sequence: TGTGCCAGCAGCCAACTAGACAGCGGCTATGGCTACACCTTC.

This clonotype was recorded at least ten times. The rearrangement uses TRBV28 and TRBJ1-1; D is unresolved. Per the germline V gene, CDR1 is MDHEN and CDR2 is SYDVKM. The CDR3 is made up of 16 amino acids. V lost 2 bases and J 5 bases, leaving 18 bases between the germline ends. DNA for the CDR3: TGTGCCAGCAGTTTACCGGCAGGACCGTACGGTACTGAAGCTTTCTTT. This translates into CASSLPAGPYGTEAFF.

A note on this clonotype: With a much larger clone just one base away, this may be a read error. This chain connects TRBV6-4 to TRBJ2-3; TRBD1 agrees at 10 bases. The trim removed 4 bases at V and 8 bases at J, leaving 6 bases unmatched. The germline CDR1 and CDR2 sequences are MRHNA and SNTAGT. The CDR3 length is 14 residues. CDR3 amino acids: CASSATGGAGTQYF. CDR3 DNA sequence: TGTGCCAGCAGTGCGACAGGGGGCGCAGGTACGCAGTATTTT.

This clonotype was counted ten times or more. This sequence joins TRBV20-1 and TRBJ2-1; D unclear. V shed 1 base and J shed 6 bases, with 7 bases lying between them. Germline V lookup: CDR1 DFQATT, CDR2 SNEGSKA (reference sequence). The length of the CDR3 is 12 residues. CDR3 coding DNA: TGCAGTGCTAGAGCGACGGGCAATGAGCAGTTCTTC. Encoded protein: CSARATGNEQFF.

This clonotype has only a few counts. V and J are TRBV20-1 and TRBJ2-3; D remains unclear. There are 11 residues in the CDR3. Germline V gene data show CDR1 as DFQATT and CDR2 as SNEGSKA (reference sequence). V dropped 4 bases and J dropped 4 bases, with 6 bases sitting between them. CDR3: CSAIGADTQYF. Here the CDR3 DNA reads TGCAGTGCTATTGGAGCAGATACGCAGTATTTT.

The V and J genes are TRBV6-5 and TRBJ1-2; D unclear. Per the germline V gene, CDR1 is MNHEY and CDR2 is SVGAGI. The CDR3 sequence is 11 residues long. V was clipped by 2 bases and J by 4 bases, with 2 bases between them. In DNA form, the CDR3 reads TGTGCCAGCAGTTACGGCTATGGCTACACCTTC. Amino acid sequence: CASSYGYGYTF.

This clonotype was observed at least ten times. The gene calls are TRBV7-2 and TRBJ1-4; perhaps TRBD1 as D (5 bases). Trimming removed 1 base from V and 8 bases from J, with 5 bases in between. The V gene's germline CDR1 is SGHTA and CDR2 FQGNSA. This CDR3 spans 12 amino acids. CDR3 amino acids: CASSLEGEKLFF. CDR3 nucleotides: TGTGCCAGCAGCTTAGAGGGGGAAAAACTGTTTTTT.

This clonotype was recorded at least ten times. The CDR3 loop is CASSSSGSSYEQYF. CDR3 in DNA: TGTGCCAGCAGCAGTAGCGGGAGCTCCTACGAGCAGTACTTC. The chain links TRBV3-1 to TRBJ2-7; TRBD2 aligns across 9 bases. CDR1 and CDR2 from the germline V gene are LGHDT and YNNKEL (reference sequence). The CDR3 has 14 residues. V trimming: 5 bases; J trimming: 0 bases; junction bases outside the gene matches: 2.

The rearrangement uses TRBV5-4 and TRBJ2-3; D may correspond to TRBD1 or TRBD2 (5 bases each). Germline lookup yields CDR1 SGHNT and CDR2 YYREEE (reference sequence). This CDR3 is built from 15 residues. V lost 4 bases and J lost 6, with 18 bases in between. The CDR3, as DNA: TGTGCCAGCAGCATATGGGACGGGGATCGGGATACGCAGTATTTT. Its protein product is CASSIWDGDRDTQYF.

This clonotype was counted many times. The V gene is TRBV3-1, the J gene TRBJ2-1, with 9 bases matching TRBD1. The CDR3 runs to 16 residues. V shed 3 bases, J shed 8 bases, and the junction held 11 bases outside the gene matches. Germline V CDR1 and CDR2: LGHDT, YNNKEL (reference sequence). The CDR3 is CASSQPGTGSLDEQFF. CDR3 bases: TGTGCCAGCAGCCAGCCCGGGACAGGGTCTCTGGATGAGCAGTTCTTC.

This clonotype came up many times. The chain recombines TRBV7-9 with TRBJ2-3; D uncertain. CDR1 is SEHNR, CDR2 FQNEAQ, per germline (reference sequence). V dropped 1 base and J dropped 7 bases, with 0 bases sitting between them. CDR3 length: 10 residues. CDR3 DNA: TGTGCCAGCAGCTTAGATACGCAGTATTTT. Its translation is CASSLDTQYF.

This clonotype was seen many times. V usage is TRBV7-9 and J usage is TRBJ1-2, with D perhaps matching TRBD1 (6 bases). Trimming stripped 1 base from V and 5 bases from J, with 11 bases between. Germline V gives CDR1 SEHNR, CDR2 FQNEAQ (reference sequence). The length of the CDR3 is 14 residues. This CDR3 reads CASSLVGGGYGYTF. The CDR3 DNA reads as TGTGCCAGCAGCTTAGTAGGAGGGGGGTATGGCTACACCTTC. Full variable domain (remainder filled in from reference TRBV7-9 and TRBJ1-2): DTGVSQNPRHKITKRGQNVTFRCDPISEHNRLYWYRQTLGQGPEFLTYFQNEAQLEKSRLLSDRFSAERPKGSFSTLEIQRTEQGDSAMYLCASSLVGGGYGYTFGSGTRLTVV.